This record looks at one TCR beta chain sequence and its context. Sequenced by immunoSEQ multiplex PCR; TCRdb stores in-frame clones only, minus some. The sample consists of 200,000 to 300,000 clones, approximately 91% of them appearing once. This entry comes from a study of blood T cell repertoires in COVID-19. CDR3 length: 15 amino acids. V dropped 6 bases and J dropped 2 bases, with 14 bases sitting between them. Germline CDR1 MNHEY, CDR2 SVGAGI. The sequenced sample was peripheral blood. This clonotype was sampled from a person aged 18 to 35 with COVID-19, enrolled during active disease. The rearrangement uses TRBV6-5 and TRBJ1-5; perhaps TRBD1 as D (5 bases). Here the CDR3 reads CASSSLTGGNQPQHF. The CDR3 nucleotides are TGTGCCAGCAGCAGCCTTACGGGGGGCAATCAGCCCCAGCATTTT.